Listed below are T cell receptor beta chains from one sample, sequenced in a study of early T cells in non-severe SARS-CoV-2 infection. Each CDR3 protein is one row after TCRdb ran MiXCR on the 5' RACE reads. The sample records some 76,000 distinct CDR3 sequences, about 14% being singletons. Material for sequencing was whole blood. The receptors derive from an adult who was a healthcare worker with PCR-confirmed SARS-CoV-2 infection or an uninfected control (not recorded which). Both conserved end residues are part of each CDR3. A D gene is named only where the DNA matches it firmly. Clone size is shown for a subset of rows, as once, few, many or a class of expanded clone.

len: 15; j_gene: TRBJ2-1; d_gene: -; v_gene: TRBV2; abundance: -; CDR3nt: TGTGCCAGCAGTGCGGGAGCAGGAGCCTACAATGAGCAGTTCTTC; CDR3aa: CASSAGAGAYNEQFF
len: 12; j_gene: TRBJ2-5; d_gene: -; v_gene: TRBV20-1; abundance: few; CDR3nt: TGCAGTGCTCCCAGGGCCGGGGAGACCCAGTACTTC; CDR3aa: CSAPRAGETQYF
len: 15; j_gene: TRBJ2-1; d_gene: TRBD2; v_gene: TRBV19; abundance: many; CDR3nt: TGTGCCAGTAGTATAGCAAGCGGGAGCTACAATGAGCAGTTCTTC; CDR3aa: CASSIASGSYNEQFF
len: 16; j_gene: TRBJ2-7; d_gene: -; v_gene: TRBV6-5; abundance: many; CDR3nt: TGTGCCAGCAGTTACTCGATGGGCCGGGCCTCCTACGAGCAGTACTTC; CDR3aa: CASSYSMGRASYEQYF
len: 14; j_gene: TRBJ2-5; d_gene: -; v_gene: TRBV12-3/TRBV12-4; abundance: many; CDR3nt: TGTGCCAGCAGCGGGAGTAGGGGTCAAGAGACCCAGTACTTC; CDR3aa: CASSGSRGQETQYF
len: 13; j_gene: TRBJ2-1; d_gene: -; v_gene: TRBV7-9; abundance: few; CDR3nt: TGTGCCAGCAGCCACACCTACTACAATGAGCAGTTCTTC; CDR3aa: CASSHTYYNEQFF
len: 16; j_gene: TRBJ2-3; d_gene: -; v_gene: TRBV7-8; abundance: -; CDR3nt: TGTGCCAGCAGCTCTCCCGGTATCGGGTTCACAGATACGCAGTATTTT; CDR3aa: CASSSPGIGFTDTQYF
len: 14; j_gene: TRBJ2-7; d_gene: TRBD1; v_gene: TRBV6-2/TRBV6-3; abundance: few; CDR3nt: TGTGCCAGCAGGCGACAGGGCGGATCCTACGAGCAGTACTTC; CDR3aa: CASRRQGGSYEQYF
len: 11; j_gene: TRBJ2-2; d_gene: -; v_gene: TRBV12-3/TRBV12-4; abundance: few; CDR3nt: TGTGCCAGCAGTTTGTCCGGGGAGCTGTTTTTT; CDR3aa: CASSLSGELFF
len: 12; j_gene: TRBJ1-2; d_gene: -; v_gene: TRBV28; abundance: -; CDR3nt: TGTGCTCTGGGGGGCGGGGACTATGGCTACACCTTC; CDR3aa: CALGGGDYGYTF
len: 13; j_gene: TRBJ2-5; d_gene: -; v_gene: TRBV24-1; abundance: -; CDR3nt: TGTGCCACCAGTGATCCACTTCAAGAGACCCAGTACTTC; CDR3aa: CATSDPLQETQYF
len: 15; j_gene: TRBJ2-3; d_gene: -; v_gene: TRBV20-1; abundance: few; CDR3nt: TGCAGTACCCCTCAGGGGACCCTGCTCACAGATACGCAGTATTTT; CDR3aa: CSTPQGTLLTDTQYF
len: 17; j_gene: TRBJ2-2; d_gene: -; v_gene: TRBV20-1; abundance: -; CDR3nt: TGCAGTGCTAGAGATCCCCGGGGTAGAGGGAACACCGGGGAGCTGTTTTTT; CDR3aa: CSARDPRGRGNTGELFF
len: 16; j_gene: TRBJ1-4; d_gene: -; v_gene: TRBV7-9; abundance: -; CDR3nt: TGTGCCAGCAGTTTCAAGGGGGGATCAACTAATGAAAAACTGTTTTTT; CDR3aa: CASSFKGGSTNEKLFF
len: 15; j_gene: TRBJ2-7; d_gene: TRBD1; v_gene: TRBV6-2/TRBV6-3; abundance: -; CDR3nt: TGTGCCAGCAGACAAGCCGGACAGGGCCTGTACGAGCAGTACTTC; CDR3aa: CASRQAGQGLYEQYF
len: 14; j_gene: TRBJ2-7; d_gene: -; v_gene: TRBV6-2/TRBV6-3; abundance: few; CDR3nt: TGTGCCAGCAGTTACTCCCCGGAATCCTACGAGCAGTACTTC; CDR3aa: CASSYSPESYEQYF
len: 17; j_gene: TRBJ2-3; d_gene: -; v_gene: TRBV5-1; abundance: -; CDR3nt: TGCGCCAGCAGCTTACGTGGGGGGGCCTCGGGCACAGATACGCAGTATTTT; CDR3aa: CASSLRGGASGTDTQYF
len: 13; j_gene: TRBJ1-2; d_gene: -; v_gene: TRBV3-1; abundance: -; CDR3nt: TGTGCCAGCAGCCAAGAGGACAGCTATGGCTACACCTTC; CDR3aa: CASSQEDSYGYTF
len: 15; j_gene: TRBJ1-1; d_gene: -; v_gene: TRBV11-2; abundance: once; CDR3nt: TGTGCCAGCAGCTTAGTACGGGGTATGAACACTGGAGCTTTCTTT; CDR3aa: CASSLVRGMNTGAFF
len: 15; j_gene: TRBJ2-3; d_gene: TRBD2; v_gene: TRBV11-2; abundance: few; CDR3nt: TGTGCCAGCAGCGAGACCTGGACTAGCGCAGATACGCAGTATTTT; CDR3aa: CASSETWTSADTQYF
len: 13; j_gene: TRBJ2-3; d_gene: -; v_gene: TRBV3-1; abundance: -; CDR3nt: TGTGCCAGCAGCCAAAATTTAGGCGATACGCAGTATTTT; CDR3aa: CASSQNLGDTQYF
len: 13; j_gene: TRBJ2-1; d_gene: -; v_gene: TRBV5-5; abundance: few; CDR3nt: TGTGCCAGCAGCTTCTGGTCCTACAATGAGCAGTTCTTC; CDR3aa: CASSFWSYNEQFF
len: 15; j_gene: TRBJ2-1; d_gene: -; v_gene: TRBV5-4; abundance: few; CDR3nt: TGTGCCAGCAGCTCGAGGGGACGGACGTACAATGAGCAGTTCTTC; CDR3aa: CASSSRGRTYNEQFF
len: 16; j_gene: TRBJ2-5; d_gene: TRBD2; v_gene: TRBV7-9; abundance: -; CDR3nt: TGTGCCAGCAGCAAAAGTGCGGTAGCGGGAGCAGAGACCCAGTACTTC; CDR3aa: CASSKSAVAGAETQYF